This T cell receptor beta chain was identified in a study of vaccination and CD4 T cells after COVID-19. CDR1 and CDR2 from the germline V gene are SNHLY and FYNNEI. Trimming cost V 7 bases and J 3 bases, with 13 bases left between them. This CDR3 region has 14 residues. Specified treatment: approximately nine-day PBMC culture with coronavirus spike peptide pools or control peptides (ViraFEST assay). Collection of the unexposed donor's CD4+ T cells took place before the COVID-19 pandemic (2011-2018). In its sample, this clonotype ranks as large. The target antigen is unknown. Cultured CD4+ T cell DNA underwent sequencing with the Oncomine TCR Beta short-read assay. DNA came from CD4+ T cells after culture. TCRdb re-analysed the PCR reads in MiXCR, keeping a single row per CDR3 protein. The sample lists roughly 2,100 distinct CDR3 sequences, 60% seen once, with roughly 79% in the top ten.

This TCR came from a human donor in good health. The sample consisted of CD4+ T cells from blood, cultured in vitro. J is TRBJ2-1 and V is TRBV2; D not resolved. CDR3 in amino acids: CASNPGGHYNEQFF. The CDR3, as DNA: TGTGCCAGCAACCCGGGCGGTCACTACAATGAGCAGTTCTTC.